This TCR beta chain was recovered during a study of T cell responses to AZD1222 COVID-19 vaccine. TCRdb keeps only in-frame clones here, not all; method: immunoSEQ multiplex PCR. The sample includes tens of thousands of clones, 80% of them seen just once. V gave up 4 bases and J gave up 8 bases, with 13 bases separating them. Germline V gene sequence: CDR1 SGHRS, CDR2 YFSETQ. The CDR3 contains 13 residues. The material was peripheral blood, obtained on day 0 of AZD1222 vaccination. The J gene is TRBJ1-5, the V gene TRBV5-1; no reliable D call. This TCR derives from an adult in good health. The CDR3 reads CASSIDPAEPQHF. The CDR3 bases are TGCGCCAGCAGCATAGACCCCGCCGAGCCCCAGCATTTT.